These 14 T cell receptor beta chains were all obtained from the same sample, sequenced in a study of PD-1 blockade in classical Hodgkin lymphoma (TCRdb year 2020). Reading the label with the study, this specimen's time point is: cycle 1 day 1 (C1D1), immediately before nivolumab initiation. All trial patients had relapsed after autologous stem cell transplantation, with cohorts A, B and C differing in prior brentuximab vedotin exposure. Preparation of the library involved the immunoSEQ multiplex PCR assay. The table comes from immuneACCESS by way of TCRdb, which keeps in-frame sequences with V and J called. Part of the clones is missing from these tables; in studies checked, under half for an unresolved V gene and the rest for unknown reasons. The table for this sample lists 50,000 to 75,000 clones; more than 70% of them were counted only once. The ten biggest clones cover around an eighth of the sample.

This material consisted of peripheral blood mononuclear cells (PBMCs), taken at baseline. The receptors were sampled from a human donor with classical Hodgkin lymphoma.

This sequence joins TRBV6-5 and TRBJ1-1; TRBD1 aligns across 8 bases. The CDR3 has 14 amino acids. J was trimmed by 4 bases and V by 8 bases; bases with no gene match: 9. CDR1 and CDR2 from the germline V gene are MNHEY and SVGAGI. The CDR3 nucleotides read TGTGCCAGCGGGAGGCAGGGGGCGGGCACTGAAGCTTTCTTT. It codes for CASGRQGAGTEAFF.

The J gene is TRBJ1-2, the V gene TRBV10-3; D is unclear. This CDR3 comprises 12 residues. V lost 3 bases and J 7 bases, leaving 9 bases between the germline ends. Looked up from germline, CDR1 is ENHRY and CDR2 is SYGVKD. CDR3 coding DNA: TGTGCCATCAGTGATAATTGGGGTGGCTACACCTTC. This encodes CAISDNWGGYTF.

Written as DNA, the CDR3 is TGTGCCAGCATTAAGGGGGCTCCTGCCTACGAGCAGTACTTC. Its translation is CASIKGAPAYEQYF. The chain links TRBV6-5 to TRBJ2-7; 7 bases match TRBD1. Germline values: CDR1 MNHEY, CDR2 SVGAGI. The CDR3 spans 14 residues. With 7 bases clipped from V and 2 bases from J, the junction kept 8 bases outside the gene matches.

CDR3 protein: CASSTGLAGGHSYNEQFF. The CDR3 bases are TGTGCCAGCAGCACGGGACTAGCGGGGGGCCACTCCTACAATGAGCAGTTCTTC. The genes are TRBV7-2 and TRBJ2-1, with 15 bases fitting TRBD2. CDR3 size: 18 residues. Germline CDR1 and CDR2: SGHTA and FQGNSA. Trimming removed 5 bases from V and 0 bases from J; junction bases left unmatched: 5.

This chain connects TRBV5-1 to TRBJ2-1, with TRBD2 identical over 13 bases. Germline trimming cut 2 bases from V and 4 bases from J; bases unmatched to any gene: 0. Germline values: CDR1 SGHRS, CDR2 YFSETQ. The CDR3 is 15 residues long. DNA of the CDR3: TGCGCCAGCAGCTTACTAGCGGGGGGGTACAATGAGCAGTTCTTC. This codes for CASSLLAGGYNEQFF.

J is TRBJ1-2 and V is TRBV7-2; 8 bases map to TRBD1. The V and J ends lost 2 bases and 5 bases, in that order; junction bases with no gene match: 7. CDR1 SGHTA and CDR2 FQGNSA come from the germline V gene. This CDR3 is 15 amino acids long. The CDR3 loop is CASSLNRDRSYGYTF. In DNA form, the CDR3 reads TGTGCCAGCAGCTTAAACCGGGACAGGTCTTATGGCTACACCTTC.

CDR3 coding DNA: TGTGCCAGCAGCTTAGATCTACGGACTGGGGCCAACGTCCTGACTTTC. This encodes CASSLDLRTGANVLTF. The chain is built from TRBV11-2 and TRBJ2-6; D is unclear. This CDR3 comprises 16 residues. The ends were cut back, 0 bases at V and 2 bases at J, with 8 bases in the middle. Germline V lookup: CDR1 SGHAT, CDR2 FQNNGV.

This chain links TRBV5-4 with TRBJ1-2; D is perhaps TRBD1 (5 bases). Trimming removed 1 base at V and 7 bases at J, with 17 bases between. The V gene's germline CDR1 is SGHNT and CDR2 YYREEE (reference sequence). The CDR3 is made up of 15 amino acids. The CDR3 DNA reads as TGTGCCAGCAGCTTGTGGGGCCTAAATTCTATTGGCTACACCTTC. It codes for CASSLWGLNSIGYTF.

The chain employs TRBV18 and TRBJ1-1; the D gene is possibly TRBD1 (6 bases). The CDR3 runs to 16 residues. V was shortened by 3 bases and J by 7 bases, with 21 bases between the two germline ends. Germline lookup yields CDR1 KGHSH and CDR2 LQKENI. CDR3 loop: CASSPTDSPRPHEAFF. CDR3 coding DNA: TGTGCCAGCTCACCGACGGACAGCCCCCGGCCCCATGAAGCTTTCTTT.

This clone was seen more than once but under ten times. This sequence joins TRBV7-9 and TRBJ1-1, with 7 positions matching TRBD1. Germline trimming cut 2 bases from V and 1 base from J; bases unmatched to any gene: 1. The germline V gene encodes CDR1 SEHNR and CDR2 FQNEAQ (reference sequence). The CDR3 covers 14 residues. CDR3 sequence (DNA): TGTGCCAGCAGCTTATGGGACAGGAACACTGAAGCTTTCTTT. It is translated as CASSLWDRNTEAFF.

A note on this clone: This same CDR3 is encoded by further DNA sequences in the sample. The chain uses TRBV9 and TRBJ2-2, with D perhaps given as TRBD1 or TRBD2 (5 bases each). The CDR3 covers 14 residues. Trimming removed 0 bases from V and 4 bases from J, with 7 bases in between. From germline, CDR1 is SGDLS and CDR2 YYNGEE. CDR3 sequence (DNA): TGTGCCAGCAGCGTAGCCGGGGCCACCGGGGAGCTGTTTTTT. Translated, it gives CASSVAGATGELFF. Supplemented by reference TRBV9 and TRBJ2-2, the full variable domain reads DSGVTQTPKHLITATGQRVTLRCSPRSGDLSVYWYQQSLDQGLQFLIQYYNGEERAKGNILERFSAQQFPDLHSELNLSSLELGDSALYFCASSVAGATGELFFGEGSRLTVL.

This chain joins TRBV11-2 and TRBJ2-3; D gene uncertain. V gave up 0 bases and J gave up 2 bases, with 9 bases separating them. Germline values: CDR1 SGHAT, CDR2 FQNNGV. This CDR3 region has 15 residues. The CDR3 loop reads CASSLEGRHTDTQYF. DNA for the CDR3: TGTGCCAGCAGCTTAGAGGGCAGACACACAGATACGCAGTATTTT. Based on the CDR3 plus reference TRBV11-2 and TRBJ2-3, the full variable domain is EAGVAQSPRYKIIEKRQSVAFWCNPISGHATLYWYQQILGQGPKLLIQFQNNGVVDDSQLPKDRFSAERLKGVDSTLKIQPAKLEDSAVYLCASSLEGRHTDTQYFGPGTRLTVL.

This clone was observed a single time. The chain is built from TRBV18 and TRBJ1-1, with 8 bases that match TRBD1. Germline CDR1 and CDR2: KGHSH and LQKENI. V lost 0 bases and J lost 1; bases outside the gene matches: 10. The CDR3 runs 18 residues. CDR3: CASSPPRGQEGANTEAFF. The CDR3 DNA sequence: TGTGCCAGCTCACCACCGAGGGGACAGGAGGGCGCGAACACTGAAGCTTTCTTT.

The genes are TRBV5-4 and TRBJ1-3; D remains unclear. V gave up 4 bases and J gave up 2 bases, with 16 bases separating them. The CDR3 is made up of 16 amino acids. CDR1 and CDR2 from the germline V gene are SGHNT and YYREEE (reference sequence). The chain's CDR3 is CASSPWGAGTGNTIYF. The CDR3 DNA is TGTGCCAGCAGCCCATGGGGTGCAGGAACTGGAAACACCATATATTTT. The variable domain in full, with the rest retrieved from reference TRBV5-4 and TRBJ1-3, is ETGVTQSPTHLIKTRGQQVTLRCSSQSGHNTVSWYQQALGQGPQFIFQYYREEENGRGNFPPRFSGLQFPNYSSELNVNALELDDSALYLCASSPWGAGTGNTIYFGEGSWLTVV.